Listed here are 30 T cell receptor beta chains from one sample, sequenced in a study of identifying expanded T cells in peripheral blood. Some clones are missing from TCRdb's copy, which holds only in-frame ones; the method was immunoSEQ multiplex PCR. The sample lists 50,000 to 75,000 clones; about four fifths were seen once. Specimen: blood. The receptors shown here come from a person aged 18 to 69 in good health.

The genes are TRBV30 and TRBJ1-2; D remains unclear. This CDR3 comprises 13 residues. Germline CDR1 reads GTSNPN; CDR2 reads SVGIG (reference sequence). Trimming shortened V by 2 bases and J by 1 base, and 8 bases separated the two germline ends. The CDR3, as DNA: TGTGCCTGGAGTAAAGGAATTAACTATGGCTACACCTTC. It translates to CAWSKGINYGYTF.

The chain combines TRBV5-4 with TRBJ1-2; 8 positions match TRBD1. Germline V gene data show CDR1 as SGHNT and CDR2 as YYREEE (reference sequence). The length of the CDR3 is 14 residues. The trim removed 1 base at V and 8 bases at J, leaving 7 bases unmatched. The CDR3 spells CASSLPGGLGGYTF. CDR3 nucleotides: TGTGCCAGCAGCTTGCCAGGGGGCCTGGGGGGCTACACCTTC.

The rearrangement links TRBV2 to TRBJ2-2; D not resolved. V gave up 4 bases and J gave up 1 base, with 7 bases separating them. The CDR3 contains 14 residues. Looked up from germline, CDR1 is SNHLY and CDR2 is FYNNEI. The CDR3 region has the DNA TGTGCCAGCAGTGCCGAGATGAACACCGGGGAGCTGTTTTTT. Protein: CASSAEMNTGELFF.

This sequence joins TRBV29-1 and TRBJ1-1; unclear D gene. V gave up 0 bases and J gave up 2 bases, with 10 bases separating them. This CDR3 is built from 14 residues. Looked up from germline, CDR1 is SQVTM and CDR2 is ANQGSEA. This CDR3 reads CSVEDLRPNTEAFF. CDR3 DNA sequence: TGCAGCGTTGAAGATCTTAGGCCAAACACTGAAGCTTTCTTT.

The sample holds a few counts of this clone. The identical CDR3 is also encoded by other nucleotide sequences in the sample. The CDR3 spells CAWSSGMNTEAFF. The DNA for the CDR3 is TGTGCCTGGAGTTCAGGTATGAACACTGAAGCTTTCTTT. This chain connects TRBV30 to TRBJ1-1, with D hard to call. Germline CDR1 is GTSNPN and CDR2 is SVGIG (reference sequence). The CDR3 is 13 residues long. V gave up 2 bases and J gave up 0 bases, with 7 bases separating them. The whole variable domain, filled in from reference TRBV30 and TRBJ1-1, reads SQTIHQWPATLVQPVGSPLSLECTVEGTSNPNLYWYRQAAGRGLQLLFYSVGIGQISSEVPQNLSASRPQDRQFILSSKKLLLSDSGFYLCAWSSGMNTEAFFGQGTRLTVV.

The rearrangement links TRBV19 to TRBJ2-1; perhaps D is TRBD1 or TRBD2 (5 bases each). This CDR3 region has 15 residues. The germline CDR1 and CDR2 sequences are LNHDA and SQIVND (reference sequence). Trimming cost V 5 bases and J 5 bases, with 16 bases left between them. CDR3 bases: TGTGCCAGTAGTGGGGCGCGAGTGAGGGACAATGAGCAGTTCTTC. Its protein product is CASSGARVRDNEQFF.

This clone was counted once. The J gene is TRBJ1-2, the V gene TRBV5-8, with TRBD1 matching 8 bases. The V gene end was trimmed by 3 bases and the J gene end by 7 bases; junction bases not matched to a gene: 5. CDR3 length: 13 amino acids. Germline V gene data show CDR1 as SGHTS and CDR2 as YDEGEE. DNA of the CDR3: TGTGCCAGCAGCTACGGAGACAGGGGTGGCTACACCTTC. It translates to CASSYGDRGGYTF. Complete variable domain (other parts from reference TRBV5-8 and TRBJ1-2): EAGVTQSPTHLIKTRGQQATLRCSPISGHTSVYWYQQALGLGLQFLLWYDEGEERNRGNFPPRFSGRQFPNYSSELNVNALELEDSALYLCASSYGDRGGYTFGSGTRLTVV.

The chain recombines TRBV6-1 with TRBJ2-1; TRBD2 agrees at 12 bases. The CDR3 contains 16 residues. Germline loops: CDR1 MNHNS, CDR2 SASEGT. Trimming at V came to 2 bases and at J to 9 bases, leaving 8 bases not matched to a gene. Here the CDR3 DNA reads TGTGCCAGCAGTGAAAGCCTAGCGGGGGGGCAAAGTGAGCAGTTCTTC. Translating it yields CASSESLAGGQSEQFF.

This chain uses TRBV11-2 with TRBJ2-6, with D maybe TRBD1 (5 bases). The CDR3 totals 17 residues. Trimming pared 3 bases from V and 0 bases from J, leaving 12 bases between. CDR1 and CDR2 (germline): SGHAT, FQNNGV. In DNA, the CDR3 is TGTGCCAGCAGCTTGGAGACAGCTGGCTCTGGGGCCAACGTCCTGACTTTC. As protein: CASSLETAGSGANVLTF.

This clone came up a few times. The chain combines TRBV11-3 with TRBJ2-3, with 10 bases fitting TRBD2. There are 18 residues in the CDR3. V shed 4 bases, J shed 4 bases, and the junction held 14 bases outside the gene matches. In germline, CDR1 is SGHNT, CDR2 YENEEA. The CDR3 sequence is CASSSRLSSGSGSDTQYF. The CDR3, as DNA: TGTGCCAGCAGCTCACGCCTATCTAGCGGGAGTGGTTCAGATACGCAGTATTTT.

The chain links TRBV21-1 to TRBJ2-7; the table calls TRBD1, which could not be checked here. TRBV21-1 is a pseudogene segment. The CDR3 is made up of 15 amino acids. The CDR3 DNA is TGTGCCAGCAGCCGTGGACAGGGGGCTTACTACGAGCAGTACTTC. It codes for CASSRGQGAYYEQYF.

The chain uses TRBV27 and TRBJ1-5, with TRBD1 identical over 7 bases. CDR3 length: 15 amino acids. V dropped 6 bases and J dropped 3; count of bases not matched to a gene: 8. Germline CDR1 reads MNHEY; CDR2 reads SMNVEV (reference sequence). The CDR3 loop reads CASRSGQLDNQPQHF. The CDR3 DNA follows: TGTGCCAGCAGGTCGGGACAGTTAGACAATCAGCCCCAGCATTTT.

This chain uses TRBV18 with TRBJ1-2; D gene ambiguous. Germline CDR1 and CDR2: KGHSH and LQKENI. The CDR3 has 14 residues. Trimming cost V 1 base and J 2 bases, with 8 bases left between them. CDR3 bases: TGTGCCAGCTCACCACAGATTTCCAACTATGGCTACACCTTC. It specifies CASSPQISNYGYTF. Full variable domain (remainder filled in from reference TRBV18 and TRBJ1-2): NAGVMQNPRHLVRRRGQEARLRCSPMKGHSHVYWYRQLPEEGLKFMVYLQKENIIDESGMPKERFSAEFPKEGPSILRIQQVVRGDSAAYFCASSPQISNYGYTFGSGTRLTVV.

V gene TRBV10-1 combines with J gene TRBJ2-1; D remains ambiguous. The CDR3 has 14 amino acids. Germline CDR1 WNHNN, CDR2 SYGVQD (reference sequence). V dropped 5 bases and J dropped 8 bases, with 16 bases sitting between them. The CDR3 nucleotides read TGCGCCAGCAGTACCAACAACTGGCAGGATGAGCAGTTCTTC. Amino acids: CASSTNNWQDEQFF.

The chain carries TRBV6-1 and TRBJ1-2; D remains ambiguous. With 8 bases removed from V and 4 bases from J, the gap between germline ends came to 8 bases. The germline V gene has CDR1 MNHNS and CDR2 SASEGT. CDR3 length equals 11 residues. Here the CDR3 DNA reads TGTGCCAGCTTTTTTTCCTATGGCTACACCTTC. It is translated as CASFFSYGYTF.

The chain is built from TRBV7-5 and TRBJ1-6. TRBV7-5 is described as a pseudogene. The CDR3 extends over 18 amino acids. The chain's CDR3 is CARSPRGAACSYNSPLHF. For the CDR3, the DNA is TGTGCCAGAAGCCCGAGGGGTGCAGCGTGCTCCTATAATTCACCCCTCCACTTT.

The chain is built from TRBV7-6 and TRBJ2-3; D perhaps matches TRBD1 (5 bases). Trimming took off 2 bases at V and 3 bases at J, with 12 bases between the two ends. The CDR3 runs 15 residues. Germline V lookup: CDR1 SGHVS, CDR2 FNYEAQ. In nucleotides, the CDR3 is TGTGCCAGCAGCTTAATGACAGAAAATACAGATACGCAGTATTTT. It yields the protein CASSLMTENTDTQYF.

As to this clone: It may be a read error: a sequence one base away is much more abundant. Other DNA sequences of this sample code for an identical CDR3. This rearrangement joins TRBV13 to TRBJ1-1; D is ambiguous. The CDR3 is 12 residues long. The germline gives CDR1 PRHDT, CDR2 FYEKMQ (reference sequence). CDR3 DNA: TGTGCCAGCAGTCGTACAGACCATGAAGCCTTCTTT. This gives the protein CASSRTDHEAFF.

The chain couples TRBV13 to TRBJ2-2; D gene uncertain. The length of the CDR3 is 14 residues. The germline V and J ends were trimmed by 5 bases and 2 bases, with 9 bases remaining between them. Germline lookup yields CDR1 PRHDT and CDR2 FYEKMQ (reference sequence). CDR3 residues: CASSQRRNTGELFF. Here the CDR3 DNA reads TGTGCCAGCAGCCAACGACGTAACACCGGGGAGCTGTTTTTT.

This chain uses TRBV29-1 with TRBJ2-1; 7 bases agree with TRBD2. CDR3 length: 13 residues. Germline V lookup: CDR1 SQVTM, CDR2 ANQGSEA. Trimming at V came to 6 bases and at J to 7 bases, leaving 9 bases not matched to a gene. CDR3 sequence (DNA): TGCAGCGTGGGGGGGACGTTCGGGAATGAGCAGTTCTTC. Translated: CSVGGTFGNEQFF.

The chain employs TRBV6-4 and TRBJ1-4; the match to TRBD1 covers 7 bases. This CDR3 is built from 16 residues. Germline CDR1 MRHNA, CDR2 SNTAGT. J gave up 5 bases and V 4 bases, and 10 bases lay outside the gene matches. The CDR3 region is CASSVPDRESNEKLFF. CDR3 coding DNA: TGTGCCAGCAGTGTACCCGACAGGGAGTCGAATGAAAAACTGTTTTTT.

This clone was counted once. The CDR3 loop is CASSLAPAGLQDTQYF. In nucleotides, the CDR3 is TGTGCCAGCAGCTTGGCCCCCGCGGGACTTCAGGATACGCAGTATTTT. The chain employs TRBV5-6 and TRBJ2-3; tentative D call: TRBD2 (6 bases). The V gene lost 0 bases and the J gene lost 6 bases, with 17 bases spanning the gap. CDR1 and CDR2 (germline): SGHDT, YYEEEE. This CDR3 contains 16 residues.

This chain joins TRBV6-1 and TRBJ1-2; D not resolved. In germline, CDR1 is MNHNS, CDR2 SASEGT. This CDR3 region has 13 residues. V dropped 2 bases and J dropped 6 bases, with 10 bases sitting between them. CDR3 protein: CASSENGSHGYTF. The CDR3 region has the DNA TGTGCCAGCAGTGAAAACGGATCCCATGGCTACACCTTC.

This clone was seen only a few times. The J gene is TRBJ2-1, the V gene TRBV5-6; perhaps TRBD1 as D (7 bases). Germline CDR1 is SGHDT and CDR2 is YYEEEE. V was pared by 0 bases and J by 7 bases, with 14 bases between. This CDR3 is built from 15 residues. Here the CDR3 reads CASSLAGQAGNEQFF. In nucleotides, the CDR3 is TGTGCCAGCAGCTTGGCTGGACAGGCGGGAAATGAGCAGTTCTTC.

Here the CDR3 reads CASSFLDEQFF. The DNA for the CDR3 is TGTGCCAGCAGCTTCCTAGATGAGCAGTTCTTC. The V and J genes are TRBV7-2 and TRBJ2-1; D remains unclear. Deletions cut 3 bases from V and 8 bases from J, with 5 bases between. The CDR3 length is 11 residues. Per germline, CDR1 SGHTA and CDR2 FQGNSA.

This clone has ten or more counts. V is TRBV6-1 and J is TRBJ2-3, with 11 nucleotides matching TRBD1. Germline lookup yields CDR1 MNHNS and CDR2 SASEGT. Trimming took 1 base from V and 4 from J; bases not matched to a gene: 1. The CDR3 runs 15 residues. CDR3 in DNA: TGTGCCAGCAGTGAAGGGACAGGGGGCTCAGATACGCAGTATTTT. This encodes CASSEGTGGSDTQYF.

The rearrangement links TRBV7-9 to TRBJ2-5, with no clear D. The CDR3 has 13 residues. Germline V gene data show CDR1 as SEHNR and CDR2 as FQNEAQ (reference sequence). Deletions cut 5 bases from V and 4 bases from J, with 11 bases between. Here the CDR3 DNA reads TGTGCCAGCAGCCTGAGCGTAGGAGAGACCCAGTACTTC. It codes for CASSLSVGETQYF.

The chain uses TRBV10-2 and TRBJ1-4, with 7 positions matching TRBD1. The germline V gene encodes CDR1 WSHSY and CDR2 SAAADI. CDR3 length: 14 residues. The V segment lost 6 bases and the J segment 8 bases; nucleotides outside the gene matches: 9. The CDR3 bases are TGCGCCAGCAGAGATACAGGGGTCGGGGAAAAACTGTTTTTT. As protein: CASRDTGVGEKLFF.

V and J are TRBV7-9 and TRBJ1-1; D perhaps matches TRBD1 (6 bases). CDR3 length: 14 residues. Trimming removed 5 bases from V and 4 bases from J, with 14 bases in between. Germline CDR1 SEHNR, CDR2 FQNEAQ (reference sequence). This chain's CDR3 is CASSPTTGFTEAFF. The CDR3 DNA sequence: TGTGCCAGCAGCCCGACAACAGGGTTCACTGAAGCTTTCTTT.

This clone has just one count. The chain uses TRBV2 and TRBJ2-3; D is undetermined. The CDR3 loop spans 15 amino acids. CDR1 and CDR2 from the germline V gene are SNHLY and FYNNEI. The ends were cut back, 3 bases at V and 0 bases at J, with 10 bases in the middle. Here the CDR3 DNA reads TGTGCCAGCAGTGAGAGGAGATCTAGCACAGATACGCAGTATTTT. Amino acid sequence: CASSERRSSTDTQYF.